This T cell receptor beta chain was observed in a study of T cell responses to AZD1222 COVID-19 vaccine. A note on this clone: Its antigen is undetermined.

Only in-frame clones appear in the TCRdb table, and some are missing; sequencing was by immunoSEQ multiplex PCR. Of some 95,000 clones listed, more than 75% are singletons. Study-wide findings and caveats: Spike was spanned by vaccine-associated CD4 TCRs, with dominance at 160-218 and 743-854. There were repertoire samples only from the period after the peak T cell response. Among AZD1222 vaccinees, only six or seven were seropositive at baseline.

The CDR3 sequence is 17 residues long. J gave up 0 bases and V 1 base, and 9 bases lay outside the gene matches. Germline CDR1 is SEHNR and CDR2 is FQNEAQ (reference sequence). V usage is TRBV7-9 and J usage is TRBJ2-7; 7 positions match TRBD1. Sequenced material: peripheral blood, taken 28 days after the second AZD1222 dose. The receptor was isolated from an adult who received the AZD1222 COVID-19 vaccine. The DNA of the CDR3 is TGTGCCAGCAGCTTAGGTGAGGGGGCGCGGGTCTCCTACGAGCAGTACTTC. Amino acid sequence: CASSLGEGARVSYEQYF.